Sequencing of this T cell receptor beta chain was carried out in a study of patients and donors after allogeneic stem cell transplantation. Germline CDR1 reads MDHEN; CDR2 reads SYDVKM. The V gene end was trimmed by 1 base and the J gene end by 5 bases; junction bases not matched to a gene: 16. The CDR3 spans 19 residues. One entry per CDR3 protein, called by TCRdb with MiXCR from the RT-PCR reads. The data show 90,000 to 130,000 distinct CDR3 sequences, 35% seen once. V and J are TRBV28 and TRBJ2-5; TRBD2 matches at 10 bases. Sequences were obtained from blood, either unsorted or a sorted T cell fraction (not recorded which). The sequence derives from a human donor who was either an allogeneic HSCT recipient or a stem cell or donor lymphocyte infusion donor (not recorded which). It is not recorded whose cells these are; they may come from a transplant donor. This CDR3 reads CASSLYRGLAGVEKETQYF. DNA of the CDR3: TGTGCCAGCAGTTTATACCGAGGGCTAGCGGGAGTCGAGAAGGAGACCCAGTACTTC.